This T cell receptor beta chain was sequenced for a study of cytomegalovirus exposure and HLA in healthy donors. Study details: Genotyping showed 75% to 90% of roughly 400 donors falling in the Caucasian-associated ancestry cluster. Notes on the study in general: Later findings reportedly placed an Asian-associated ancestry cluster below the 666-donor mean for N-insertions. The study reported that TCR beta sequences accurately predicted HLA-A and HLA-B alleles in most subjects.

V gave up 5 bases and J gave up 5 bases; unmatched junction bases: 7. The length of the CDR3 is 14 residues. Germline CDR1 and CDR2: SGHNT and YYREEE (reference sequence). PCR primers comprised 60 Vbeta and 13 Jbeta primers. Method: immunoSEQ multiplex PCR; TCRdb's copy keeps in-frame clones and lacks some. This table has 150,000 to 200,000 clones, less than 90% appearing once. About this clone: As yet, its antigen is unknown.

The sample taken for sequencing was PBMCs. This TCR was recovered from a man aged 45-65 years in good health and CMV-seropositive. V is TRBV5-4 and J is TRBJ2-3, with TRBD1 matching 8 bases. The CDR3 spells CASRTGQGGDTQYF. The CDR3 region has the DNA TGTGCCAGCAGAACCGGACAGGGTGGAGATACGCAGTATTTT.